Below are 7 T cell receptor beta chains sequenced from a single sample in a study of beta chain features in type 1 diabetes. Study results and limitations: In every one of the four CD4+ subsets, TCRB CDR3s were moderately but significantly shorter in Type 1 diabetes patients.

All of the isolated RNA was reverse transcribed, so expressed TCRB transcripts were sequenced. Produced via immunoSEQ multiplex PCR; TCRdb's table is partial and in-frame only. This sample has around 260,000 clones, with approximately 25% found just once. Their specific antigens are unknown. The sequencing sample was made of naive CD4+ T cells from blood. These receptors were obtained from a woman in her thirties with type 1 diabetes.

The chain links TRBV28 to TRBJ2-5; D perhaps matches TRBD2 (6 bases). V lost 6 bases and J 2 bases, leaving 10 bases between the germline ends. The germline CDR1 and CDR2 sequences are MDHEN and SYDVKM. The CDR3 extends over 13 amino acids. The CDR3 reads CASRGAGQETQYF. CDR3 nucleotide sequence: TGTGCCAGCAGGGGAGCGGGTCAAGAGACCCAGTACTTC.

In this sample, this clone turned up a few times. The rearrangement joins TRBV30 to TRBJ1-3; D is undetermined. The CDR3 is 14 residues long. Trimming left V 3 bases short and J 7 bases short, with 16 bases between. CDR1 is GTSNPN and CDR2 is SVGIG in the germline V gene (reference sequence). The CDR3 region has the DNA TGTGCCTGGAGGTGGAGTAATTATGGCAACACCATATATTTT. Its protein product is CAWRWSNYGNTIYF.

V is TRBV15 and J is TRBJ2-6, with TRBD1 as a possible D gene (6 bases). The CDR3 spans 17 residues. V dropped 5 bases and J dropped 0 bases, with 14 bases sitting between them. The germline V gene encodes CDR1 LNHNV and CDR2 YYDKDF (reference sequence). CDR3 loop: CATSQQGLGSGANVLTF. The CDR3 bases are TGTGCCACCAGCCAACAGGGTTTAGGCTCTGGGGCCAACGTCCTGACTTTC.

The sample holds a few counts of this clone. The chain joins TRBV4-2 to TRBJ1-1, with a possible D match to TRBD1 (5 bases). The CDR3 extends over 13 amino acids. Per germline, CDR1 LGHNA and CDR2 YNFKEQ. V lost 2 bases and J lost 4, with 8 bases in between. The CDR3: CASSQRGSTEAFF. The CDR3 nucleotides read TGTGCCAGCAGCCAACGGGGGTCCACTGAAGCTTTCTTT.

The chain joins TRBV9 to TRBJ1-4; tentative D call: TRBD1 (6 bases). V was trimmed by 0 bases and J by 10 bases, leaving 16 bases between them. Looked up from germline, CDR1 is SGDLS and CDR2 is YYNGEE. CDR3 length equals 15 residues. Here the CDR3 reads CASSVVQGGGGKLFF. In DNA, the CDR3 is TGTGCCAGCAGCGTAGTGCAGGGAGGGGGGGGAAAACTGTTTTTT.

The genes are TRBV4-1 and TRBJ2-1; the match to TRBD2 covers 9 bases. V was clipped by 4 bases and J by 1 base; unmatched bases: 5. The CDR3 loop spans 16 amino acids. In germline, CDR1 is MGHRA, CDR2 YSYEKL. CDR3 nucleotide sequence: TGCGCCAGCAGCCGAGAAACTAGCGGGTCCTACAATGAGCAGTTCTTC. Translated, it gives CASSRETSGSYNEQFF.

In its sample, this clone was seen a few times. The CDR3 sequence: CASSQTSGDYEQYF. The CDR3 DNA is TGCGCCAGCAGCCAGACTAGCGGTGACTACGAGCAGTACTTC. The chain employs TRBV4-1 and TRBJ2-7, with TRBD2 identical over 9 bases. The CDR3 has 14 amino acids. V shed 3 bases and J 3 bases; nucleotides not matched to a gene: 3. Germline-derived CDR1 and CDR2 are MGHRA and YSYEKL.